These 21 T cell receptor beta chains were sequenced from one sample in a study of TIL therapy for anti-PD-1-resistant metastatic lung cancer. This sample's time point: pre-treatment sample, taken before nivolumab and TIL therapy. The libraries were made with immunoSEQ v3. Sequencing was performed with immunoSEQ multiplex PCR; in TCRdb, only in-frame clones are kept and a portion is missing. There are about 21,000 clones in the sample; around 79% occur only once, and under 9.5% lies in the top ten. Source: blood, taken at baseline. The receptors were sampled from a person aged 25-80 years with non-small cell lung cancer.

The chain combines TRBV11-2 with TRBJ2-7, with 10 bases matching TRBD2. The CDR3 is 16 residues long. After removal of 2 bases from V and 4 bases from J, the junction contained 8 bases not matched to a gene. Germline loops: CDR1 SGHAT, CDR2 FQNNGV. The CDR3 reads CASSLYALAGVYEQYF. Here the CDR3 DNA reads TGTGCCAGCAGCTTATACGCGCTAGCGGGAGTGTACGAGCAGTACTTC.

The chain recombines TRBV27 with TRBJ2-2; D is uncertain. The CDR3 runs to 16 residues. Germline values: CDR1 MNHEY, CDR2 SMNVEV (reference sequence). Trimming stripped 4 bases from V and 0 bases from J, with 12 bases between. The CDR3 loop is CASSSIGFANTGELFF. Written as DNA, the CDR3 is TGTGCCAGCAGTTCCATCGGATTCGCGAACACCGGGGAGCTGTTTTTT.

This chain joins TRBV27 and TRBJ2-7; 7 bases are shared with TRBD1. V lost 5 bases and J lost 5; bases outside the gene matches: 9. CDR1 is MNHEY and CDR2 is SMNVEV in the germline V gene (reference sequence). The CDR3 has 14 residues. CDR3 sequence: CASSLRDRNDEQYF. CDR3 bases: TGTGCCAGCAGTCTAAGGGACAGAAACGACGAGCAGTACTTC.

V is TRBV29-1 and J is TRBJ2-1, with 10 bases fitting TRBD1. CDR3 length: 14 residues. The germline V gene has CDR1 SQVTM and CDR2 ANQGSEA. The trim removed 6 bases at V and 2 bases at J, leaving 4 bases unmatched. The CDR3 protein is CSVTGTGAYNEQFF. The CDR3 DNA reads TGCAGCGTCACCGGGACAGGGGCCTACAATGAGCAGTTCTTC.

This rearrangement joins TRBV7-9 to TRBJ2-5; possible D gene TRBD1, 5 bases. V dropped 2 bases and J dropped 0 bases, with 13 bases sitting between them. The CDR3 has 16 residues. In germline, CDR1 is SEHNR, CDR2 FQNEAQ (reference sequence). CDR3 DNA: TGTGCCAGCAGCTTAAAGGGGCGACGGTACCAAGAGACCCAGTACTTC. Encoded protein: CASSLKGRRYQETQYF.

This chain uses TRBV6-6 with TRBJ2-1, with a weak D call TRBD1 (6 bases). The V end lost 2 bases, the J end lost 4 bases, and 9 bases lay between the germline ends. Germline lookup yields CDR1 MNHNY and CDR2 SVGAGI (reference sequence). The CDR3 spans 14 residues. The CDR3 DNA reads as TGTGCCAGCAGTTACGACAGGATATACAATGAGCAGTTCTTC. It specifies CASSYDRIYNEQFF.

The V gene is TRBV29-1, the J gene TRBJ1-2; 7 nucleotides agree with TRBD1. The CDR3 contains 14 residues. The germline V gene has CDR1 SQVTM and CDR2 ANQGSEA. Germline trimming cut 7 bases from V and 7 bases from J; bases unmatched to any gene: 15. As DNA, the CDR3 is TGCAGCGCCTCTTCGGGACAGCCAAGGAGTGGCTACACCTTC. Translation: CSASSGQPRSGYTF.

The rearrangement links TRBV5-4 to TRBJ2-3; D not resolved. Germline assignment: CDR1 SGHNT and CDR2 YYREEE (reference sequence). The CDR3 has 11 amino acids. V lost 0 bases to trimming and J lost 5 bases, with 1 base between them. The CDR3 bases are TGTGCCAGCAGCTTGGGAGATACGCAGTATTTT. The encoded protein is CASSLGDTQYF. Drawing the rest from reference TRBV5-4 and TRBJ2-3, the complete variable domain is ETGVTQSPTHLIKTRGQQVTLRCSSQSGHNTVSWYQQALGQGPQFIFQYYREEENGRGNFPPRFSGLQFPNYSSELNVNALELDDSALYLCASSLGDTQYFGPGTRLTVL.

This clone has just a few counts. In DNA form, the CDR3 reads TGTGCCAGCAGTGAACAGTCAGTTACAGGCAATGAGCAGTTCTTC. Translated, it gives CASSEQSVTGNEQFF. This rearrangement joins TRBV6-1 to TRBJ2-1, with D possibly TRBD1 on 5 matching bases. V was pared by 2 bases and J by 6 bases, with 14 bases between. The CDR3 totals 15 residues. In germline, CDR1 is MNHNS, CDR2 SASEGT.

The CDR3: CASSLVGTSRSGELFF. The CDR3 region has the DNA TGCGCCAGCAGCTTGGTCGGGACTAGCCGCTCCGGGGAGCTGTTTTTT. The chain has TRBV5-1 and TRBJ2-2; 9 bases agree with TRBD2. Germline assignment: CDR1 SGHRS and CDR2 YFSETQ. CDR3 length: 16 residues. V trimming: 0 bases; J trimming: 6 bases; junction bases outside the gene matches: 6.

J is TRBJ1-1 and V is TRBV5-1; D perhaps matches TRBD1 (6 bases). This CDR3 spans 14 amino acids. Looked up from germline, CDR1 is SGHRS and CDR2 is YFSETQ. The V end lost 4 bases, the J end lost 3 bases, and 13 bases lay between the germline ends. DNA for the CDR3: TGCGCCAGCAGCCCCCAGGGGCAGGACACTGAAGCTTTCTTT. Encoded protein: CASSPQGQDTEAFF. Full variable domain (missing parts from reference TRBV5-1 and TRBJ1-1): KAGVTQTPRYLIKTRGQQVTLSCSPISGHRSVSWYQQTPGQGLQFLFEYFSETQRNKGNFPGRFSGRQFSNSRSEMNVSTLELGDSALYLCASSPQGQDTEAFFGQGTRLTVV.

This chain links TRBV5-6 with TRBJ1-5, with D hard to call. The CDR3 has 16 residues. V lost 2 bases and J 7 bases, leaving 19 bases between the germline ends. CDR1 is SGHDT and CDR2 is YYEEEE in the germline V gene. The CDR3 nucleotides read TGTGCCAGCAGCTTCGGTGCCGGTCGGGGAGGGCAGCCCCAGCATTTT. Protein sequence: CASSFGAGRGGQPQHF.

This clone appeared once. CDR3: CASSLFRTGGVSGYTF. DNA for the CDR3: TGTGCCAGCAGTTTATTCCGGACAGGGGGCGTATCTGGCTACACCTTC. The chain links TRBV28 to TRBJ1-2, with 11 positions matching TRBD1. Per the germline V gene, CDR1 is MDHEN and CDR2 is SYDVKM. The CDR3 covers 16 residues. Germline trimming cut 1 base from V and 7 bases from J; bases unmatched to any gene: 8.

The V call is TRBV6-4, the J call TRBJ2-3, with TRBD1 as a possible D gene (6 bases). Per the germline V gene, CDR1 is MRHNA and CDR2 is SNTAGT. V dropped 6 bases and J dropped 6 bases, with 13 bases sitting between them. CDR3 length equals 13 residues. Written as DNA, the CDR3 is TGTGCCAGCAGCGCACAGGGTACCGATACGCAGTATTTT. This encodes CASSAQGTDTQYF.

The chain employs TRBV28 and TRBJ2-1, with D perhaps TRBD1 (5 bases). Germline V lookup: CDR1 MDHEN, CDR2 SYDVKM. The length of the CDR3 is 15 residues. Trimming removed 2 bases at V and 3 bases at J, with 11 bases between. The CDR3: CASSLQGKFYNEQFF. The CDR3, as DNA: TGTGCCAGCAGTTTACAGGGAAAATTCTACAATGAGCAGTTCTTC. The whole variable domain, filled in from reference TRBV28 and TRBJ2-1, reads DVKVTQSSRYLVKRTGEKVFLECVQDMDHENMFWYRQDPGLGLRLIYFSYDVKMKEKGDIPEGYSVSREKKERFSLILESASTNQTSMYLCASSLQGKFYNEQFFGPGTRLTVL.

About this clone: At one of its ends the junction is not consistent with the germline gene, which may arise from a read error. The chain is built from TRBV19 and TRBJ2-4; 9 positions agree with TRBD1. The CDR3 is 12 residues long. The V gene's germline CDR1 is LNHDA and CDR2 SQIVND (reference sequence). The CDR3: CASSRTGDGRNF. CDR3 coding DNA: TGTGCCAGTAGCCGGACAGGGGATGGGCGAAACTTC.

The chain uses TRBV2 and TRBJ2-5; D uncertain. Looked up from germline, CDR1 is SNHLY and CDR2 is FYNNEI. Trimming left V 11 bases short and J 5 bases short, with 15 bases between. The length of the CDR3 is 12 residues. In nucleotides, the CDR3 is TGTGCCCTTGGGCGCGGTAGGGAGACCCAGTACTTC. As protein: CALGRGRETQYF. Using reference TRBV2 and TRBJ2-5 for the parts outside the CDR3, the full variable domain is EPEVTQTPSHQVTQMGQEVILRCVPISNHLYFYWYRQILGQKVEFLVSFYNNEISEKSEIFDDQFSVERPDGSNFTLKIRSTKLEDSAMYFCALGRGRETQYFGPGTRLLVL.

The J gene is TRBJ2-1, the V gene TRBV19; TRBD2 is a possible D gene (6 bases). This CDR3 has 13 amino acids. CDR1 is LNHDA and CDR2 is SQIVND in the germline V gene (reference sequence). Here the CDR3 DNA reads TGTGCTTCGGAGGGCCCGGCCGACAATGAGCAGTTCTTC. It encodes CASEGPADNEQFF.

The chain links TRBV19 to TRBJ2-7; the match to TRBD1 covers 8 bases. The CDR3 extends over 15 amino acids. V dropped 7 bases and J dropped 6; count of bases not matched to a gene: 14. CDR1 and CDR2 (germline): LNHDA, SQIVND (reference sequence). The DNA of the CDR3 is TGTGCCAGTACCCCACGGACAGGGTCAGGGGTCGAGCAGTACTTC. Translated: CASTPRTGSGVEQYF.

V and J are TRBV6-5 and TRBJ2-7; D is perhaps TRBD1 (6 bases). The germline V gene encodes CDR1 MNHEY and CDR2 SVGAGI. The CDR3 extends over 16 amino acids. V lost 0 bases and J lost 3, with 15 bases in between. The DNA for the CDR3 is TGTGCCAGCAGTTACTCGGTCTCTGGACAGAGCTACGAGCAGTACTTC. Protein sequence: CASSYSVSGQSYEQYF.

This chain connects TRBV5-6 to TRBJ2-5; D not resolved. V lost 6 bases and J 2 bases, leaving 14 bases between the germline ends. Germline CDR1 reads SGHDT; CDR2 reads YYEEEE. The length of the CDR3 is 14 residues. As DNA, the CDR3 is TGTGCCAGCAACCTACAGACCGTGCAAGAGACCCAGTACTTC. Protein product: CASNLQTVQETQYF.